This T cell receptor (beta chain) was sequenced during a study of blood T cell repertoires in COVID-19. Across the study: PBMCs, B-cell-depleted T cells, or T cells were the source of the cDNA or gDNA that made up the material.

Some clones are missing from TCRdb's copy, which holds only in-frame ones; the method was immunoSEQ multiplex PCR. The sample contains roughly 220,000 clones, about nine tenths of which appear only once. This study enrolled people aged roughly 18 to 89 from about two dozen US geographic areas. Participants' reported clinical history set cohort assignment. This TCR was sampled from a woman aged 40 to 55 with acute COVID-19. The sample consisted of PBMCs or T cells enriched from blood (not recorded which).

The CDR3 nucleotides read TGTGCCAGCAGCCTAGCAGGGGATTTCAATGAGCAGTTCTTC. It translates to CASSLAGDFNEQFF. The gene calls are TRBV3-1 (or the pseudogene TRBV3-2) and TRBJ2-1; D possibly corresponds to TRBD1 (6 bases). Per the germline V gene, CDR1 is LGHDT and CDR2 is YNNKEL (reference sequence). The CDR3 covers 14 residues. V was trimmed by 4 bases and J by 6 bases, leaving 13 bases between them.